This entry is about one T cell receptor (beta chain). This receptor's antigen is unknown. One junction end disagrees with the germline gene, perhaps due to a read error. Taken with the paper, the label for time point translates to: five sample-tagged time points from pre-transplant (day -1) to day 368 post-transplant, pooled. After thawing, PBMC were stimulated with a CMV IE-1 overlapping peptide library for more than 9 hours, with no transport inhibitors added. After thawing, cells rested overnight before stimulation in R10 medium with CD28/CD49d costimulation. The IE-1 peptide library was made up of 15-amino-acid peptides, each overlapping by 11 amino acids. Samples from each time point were barcoded using BD Single-Cell Multiplexing Kit Sample Tags, then pooled and stained with sorting antibodies plus oligo-conjugated anti-CD45RA. A BD FACSAria III was used to sort CMV-responsive CD8+CD137+ and CD4+CD154+ T cells at 4-way purity. Blood was drawn into EDTA vacutainers and was processed by Ficoll gradient within 1-24 hours.

As encoded in the germline V gene, CDR1 is SGHRS while CDR2 is YFSETQ. CDR3 length: 14 amino acids, cysteine to phenylalanine. Only CDR3 DNA is held: 42 bases, read in frame from base 1. The sample is drawn from a study of immune aging and cytomegalovirus after organ transplant (dated by TCRdb to the early 2020s). About the full investigation: Every transplant recipient was given three-drug immunosuppression consisting of prednisone, tacrolimus, and mycophenolate. Beyond this particular receptor, the publication reports: Since the sequencing data did not include a CD57 measurement, a conservative gene-based definition of aging was used in its place. Aged-phenotype cells increased post-transplant regardless of clone size, earlier in large clones (days 200-264) than small clones, following viremia. TEMRA cells made up a larger share of large clones, and the seven largest clones (1904 cells) gained aged and TEMRA cells while losing TCM cells.

The library came from single-cell sequencing. TCRdb names Illumina NovaSeq 6000 as the instrument used. For cell capture and library preparation, the team used the BD Rhapsody Targeted mRNA and AbSeq Reagent Kit in a microwell format. Libraries covered TCR, sample tags, AbSeq, and targeted mRNA from the Human T-Cell Expression Panel plus custom TOX and TOX2 primers. An Illumina NovaSeq was used to sequence the libraries. On the authors' methods: The analysis covered 10468 cells in total, of which 7,000 to 8,500 were CD8 T cells and a few thousand were CD8 T cells with an identifiable TCR CDR3. The BD Rhapsody Targeted Analysis Pipeline, including V(D)J processing, was run on the Seven Bridges Genomics platform to process the raw data. Quality control, Sample Tag demultiplexing with Lex-BDSMK, clone identification with VDJ Explorer, and Seurat clustering were performed in SeqGeq 1.6.0. Clones making up <1% of CD8 T cells were classified as non-expanded, and clones making up >2.5% of the sample were classified as clonal expansions. TCRdb cleaned the public reads at Q25 with fastp, built clones with MiXCR and kept in-frame beta chains. When rows share a CDR3 protein, they turn into one entry using the most common DNA and genes. Here the V and J calls rest on TCRdb's processing, not on the authors' analysis. This sample comprises fewer than 25,000 distinct CDR3 sequences, roughly a third of them detected only once. The ten biggest clones cover less than 30% of the sample.

Sequenced here: CMV peptide-activated CD4+ and CD8+ T cells sorted from blood, sampled at five time points, pooled. The cell subset or site label, as the study defines it: sorted CD8+CD137+ and CD4+CD154+ T cells after less than 15 h CMV IE-1 peptide stimulation. This sequence originates from a female donor who had a heart transplant and CMV viremia. The V and J segments used are TRBV5-1 and TRBJ2-7, and 10 junction bases match TRBD2. The sequenced DNA is TGCGCCAGCAGGTTGGGACTAGCGATATACGAGCAGTACTTC. Protein translation: CASRLGLAIYEQYF.